Presented here are 17 T cell receptor beta chains from one specimen sequenced in a study of Ad26.COV2.S vaccination and SARS-CoV-2 variants. Generated by immunoSEQ multiplex PCR, the TCRdb table keeps only in-frame clones and is missing some. The sample yields about 350,000 clones, around 89% seen once. Treatment given: about 20 received Ad26.COV2.S at low or high dose, single or two shots; 5 received placebo; per-sample allocation not given. Sampling happened 63 days after the first vaccine or placebo injection. This sample comprised peripheral blood, obtained in a trial of Ad26.COV2.S vaccine versus placebo. The receptor source for this set is a person aged 18-60 years who received the Ad26.COV2.S COVID-19 vaccine or a placebo.

Only a few counts were recorded for this clone. This rearrangement joins TRBV19 to TRBJ1-2, with 7 bases matching TRBD1. J lost 0 bases, V lost 4 bases, and 8 bases had no gene match. Germline CDR1 and CDR2: LNHDA and SQIVND (reference sequence). This CDR3 is 16 amino acids long. The CDR3 spells CASSKLTGTSNYGYTF. Written as DNA, the CDR3 is TGTGCCAGTAGTAAACTGACAGGGACTTCTAACTATGGCTACACCTTC.

As to this clone: The same CDR3 also results from other DNA sequences found in this sample. The chain links TRBV18 to TRBJ2-2; D gene uncertain. The V gene lost 3 bases and the J gene lost 4 bases, with 0 bases spanning the gap. The CDR3 length is 11 residues. Germline CDR1 and CDR2: KGHSH and LQKENI. Here the CDR3 reads CASSPTGELFF. The CDR3 DNA reads as TGTGCCAGCTCACCCACCGGGGAGCTGTTTTTT.

This chain uses TRBV7-2 with TRBJ2-3; D uncertain. V was pared by 1 base and J by 6 bases, with 17 bases between. Per germline, CDR1 SGHTA and CDR2 FQGNSA. The CDR3 totals 16 residues. Written as DNA, the CDR3 is TGTGCCAGCAGCTTAGTTGGTCTACGGGCCGAGGATACGCAGTATTTT. Amino acid sequence: CASSLVGLRAEDTQYF.

The V call is TRBV7-9, the J call TRBJ2-3; 10 bases match TRBD1. The CDR3 covers 16 residues. The germline V gene has CDR1 SEHNR and CDR2 FQNEAQ (reference sequence). The V segment lost 2 bases and the J segment 2 bases; nucleotides outside the gene matches: 4. The CDR3 region has the DNA TGTGCCAGCAGCTTACGGACAGGGGGTCCCACAGATACGCAGTATTTT. This sequence encodes CASSLRTGGPTDTQYF.

A few counts support this clone. V usage is TRBV3-1 (or the pseudogene TRBV3-2) and J usage is TRBJ2-1; TRBD2 might be the D (5 bases). Trimming pared 0 bases from V and 13 bases from J, leaving 16 bases between. Germline V gene sequence: CDR1 LGHDT, CDR2 YNNKEL (reference sequence). CDR3 length: 14 residues. The CDR3 nucleotides are TGTGCCAGCAGCCAAGATATCCTAGTTACTAGACAGTTCTTC. The encoded protein is CASSQDILVTRQFF.

This rearrangement joins TRBV5-1 to TRBJ2-5; unclear D gene. The V end lost 0 bases, the J end lost 1 base, and 7 bases lay between the germline ends. Germline V gene sequence: CDR1 SGHRS, CDR2 YFSETQ. This CDR3 is built from 14 residues. The CDR3 DNA is TGCGCCAGCAGCTTGGCCGCTCGCCAAGAGACCCAGTACTTC. It encodes CASSLAARQETQYF.

The CDR3 loop is CASSYHVDSLGEQYF. The CDR3 DNA reads TGTGCCAGCAGTTACCACGTGGACAGTTTGGGAGAGCAGTACTTC. The chain combines TRBV6-6 with TRBJ2-7; a weak D match, TRBD1 (6 bases). V was trimmed by 2 bases and J by 7 bases, leaving 18 bases between them. CDR3 length: 15 residues. Germline CDR1 is MNHNY and CDR2 is SVGAGI (reference sequence).

The chain employs TRBV4-2 and TRBJ2-3, with D possibly TRBD1 on 5 matching bases. The CDR3 extends over 16 amino acids. V was clipped by 1 base and J by 3 bases, with 14 bases between them. Germline CDR1 reads LGHNA; CDR2 reads YNFKEQ. The CDR3: CASSQVYQGGTDTQYF. DNA of the CDR3: TGTGCCAGCAGCCAAGTCTACCAGGGCGGTACAGATACGCAGTATTTT.

The chain carries TRBV6-1 and TRBJ1-5; D might be TRBD1 (5 bases). Looked up from germline, CDR1 is MNHNS and CDR2 is SASEGT. The CDR3 is 15 amino acids. V was shortened by 1 base and J by 7 bases, with 14 bases between the two germline ends. The CDR3 loop reads CASSEDPGSGQPQHF. Written as DNA, the CDR3 is TGTGCCAGCAGTGAAGATCCAGGGTCGGGACAGCCCCAGCATTTT.

The chain links TRBV2 to TRBJ2-2; 10 bases line up with TRBD1. The CDR3 runs 12 residues. V gave up 11 bases and J gave up 7 bases; unmatched junction bases: 4. CDR1 SNHLY and CDR2 FYNNEI come from the germline V gene. The CDR3, as DNA: TGTGCCGGACAGGGGGGTGACGGGGAGCTGTTTTTT. It is translated as CAGQGGDGELFF.

J is TRBJ1-1 and V is TRBV7-8; unclear D gene. CDR1 and CDR2 from the germline V gene are SGHVS and FQNEAQ. Trimming pared 4 bases from V and 1 base from J, leaving 10 bases between. This CDR3 has 14 amino acids. The CDR3 sequence is CASSSKDGNTEAFF. DNA of the CDR3: TGTGCCAGCAGCTCTAAAGACGGGAACACTGAAGCTTTCTTT.

The chain employs TRBV11-2 and TRBJ2-3; 7 positions agree with TRBD1. Germline loops: CDR1 SGHAT, CDR2 FQNNGV. The trim removed 1 base at V and 8 bases at J, leaving 15 bases unmatched. This CDR3 spans 17 amino acids. CDR3 coding DNA: TGTGCCAGCAGCTTAGGATACAGGGGACGAACCATAGGTACGCAGTATTTT. Its protein is CASSLGYRGRTIGTQYF. Full variable domain (rest looked up from reference TRBV11-2 and TRBJ2-3): EAGVAQSPRYKIIEKRQSVAFWCNPISGHATLYWYQQILGQGPKLLIQFQNNGVVDDSQLPKDRFSAERLKGVDSTLKIQPAKLEDSAVYLCASSLGYRGRTIGTQYFGPGTRLTVL.

The chain joins TRBV7-3 to TRBJ2-5; 7 bases fit TRBD2. The CDR3 runs to 15 residues. Germline trimming cut 2 bases from V and 4 bases from J; bases unmatched to any gene: 7. The germline V gene encodes CDR1 SGHTA and CDR2 FQGTGA. The CDR3 sequence: CASSLVRTSRETQYF. The CDR3 region has the DNA TGTGCCAGCAGCTTAGTTCGGACTAGTCGAGAGACCCAGTACTTC.

This rearrangement joins TRBV18 to TRBJ2-3; the D call may be TRBD1 or TRBD2 (6 bases each). CDR3 length: 15 residues. Germline V gene lookup returns CDR1 KGHSH and CDR2 LQKENI. The V gene lost 6 bases and the J gene lost 3 bases, with 16 bases spanning the gap. CDR3 sequence: CASSLNSGQTDTQYF. CDR3 DNA: TGTGCCAGCTCTTTGAATAGCGGACAGACAGATACGCAGTATTTT.

The chain carries TRBV4-1 and TRBJ2-1; maybe TRBD2 (6 bases). Germline CDR1 MGHRA, CDR2 YSYEKL. The V gene lost 1 base and the J gene lost 0 bases, with 16 bases spanning the gap. This CDR3 contains 18 residues. Here the CDR3 DNA reads TGCGCCAGCAGCCAAGGAATCGGAGGGAGCCCCTCCTACAATGAGCAGTTCTTC. This translates into CASSQGIGGSPSYNEQFF.

To note about this clone: Germline is not matched at one junction end, which may reflect a read error. V is TRBV15 and J is TRBJ1-1; TRBD1 aligns across 7 bases. The germline V gene has CDR1 LNHNV and CDR2 YYDKDF (reference sequence). CDR3 length: 13 residues. The CDR3 DNA sequence: TGTGCCACCGGCAGGGGGGGAGTCACTGAAGCTTTCTTT. Its protein product is CATGRGGVTEAFF.

The V and J genes are TRBV27 and TRBJ2-7, with TRBD2 identical over 11 bases. The CDR3 loop spans 17 amino acids. Germline V CDR1 and CDR2: MNHEY, SMNVEV (reference sequence). Losses at the gene ends were 3 bases for V and 2 bases for J; bases not matched to a gene: 9. The CDR3 DNA sequence: TGTGCCAGCAGTTTTAGCGGGAGGGCCCCTTTACCCTACGAGCAGTACTTC. Protein product: CASSFSGRAPLPYEQYF.